This T cell receptor beta chain was observed in a study of human CD8 memory T cell subsets. The study's findings and limits: In this study, sequencing was restricted to T cell receptor beta chains only. Stem-like memory T cells and precursor exhausted T cells had repertoires whose mutual overlap was minimal.

Points on this clonotype: The antigen remains undetermined.

The CDR3 has 14 residues. Germline V gene data show CDR1 as SEHNR and CDR2 as FQNEAQ (reference sequence). Researchers made TCR beta libraries via UMI-labeled 5' RACE. From the 5' RACE reads, TCRdb lists one entry per CDR3 protein and no DNA. The data show over 10,000 distinct CDR3 sequences, and the top ten clones hold 11% to 15%. The authors drew RNA from duplicate vials of 150,000 sorted CD8+ T cells per subset. The V call is TRBV7-9, the J call TRBJ1-2; TCRdb designates TRBD1, a call that cannot be tested without DNA. The receptor comes from a human donor in good health. Source material: CD8+ T cells from PBMCs. The CDR3 loop reads CASSLSARGNGYTF.